A single sample gave rise to the 25 T cell receptor beta chains below, sequenced in a study of cytomegalovirus exposure and HLA in healthy donors. Both 60 Vbeta primers and 13 Jbeta primers went into the PCR. The protocol was immunoSEQ multiplex PCR, while the TCRdb copy is restricted to in-frame clones and leaves out a portion. Of about 150,000 clones in the sample, about four fifths are singletons; the top ten hold roughly 7.1%. The sequencing input was PBMCs. These receptors all come from a man under 40 in good health and CMV-seropositive.

The genes are TRBV6-4 and TRBJ2-2; 8 bases are a match to TRBD1. The junction had 4 bases not matched to a gene; V was cut back by 6 bases and J by 7 bases. The CDR3 is 13 amino acids. Germline CDR1 and CDR2: MRHNA and SNTAGT. The CDR3 DNA reads as TGTGCCAGCAGCAGGGGGCTGGACGGGGAGCTGTTTTTT. Translated: CASSRGLDGELFF.

This clone was counted a few times. The rearrangement joins TRBV6-1 to TRBJ1-2; 7 bases are shared with TRBD1. Germline values: CDR1 MNHNS, CDR2 SASEGT. The CDR3 extends over 12 amino acids. After removal of 5 bases from V and 7 bases from J, the junction contained 4 bases not matched to a gene. The CDR3 loop reads CASSQGVSGYTF. For the CDR3, the DNA is TGTGCCAGCAGTCAGGGGGTGTCTGGCTACACCTTC.

This clone was found a few times. The chain is built from TRBV7-2 and TRBJ2-1; maybe TRBD2 (5 bases). The V end lost 3 bases, the J end lost 6 bases, and 15 bases lay between the germline ends. The CDR3 loop spans 15 amino acids. In germline, CDR1 is SGHTA, CDR2 FQGNSA. The CDR3 DNA follows: TGTGCCAGCAGCTTCCCGGGGAGCGGTATCAATGAGCAGTTCTTC. This encodes CASSFPGSGINEQFF.

This clone was seen ten or more times. J is TRBJ2-7 and V is TRBV6-4, with 14 positions matching TRBD2. The V and J ends lost 6 bases and 5 bases, in that order; junction bases with no gene match: 6. The CDR3 sequence is 15 residues long. Looked up from germline, CDR1 is MRHNA and CDR2 is SNTAGT. CDR3 loop: CASSRLAGGPDEQYF. CDR3 in DNA: TGTGCCAGCAGCAGACTAGCGGGAGGGCCCGACGAGCAGTACTTC.

The chain employs TRBV7-3 and TRBJ2-3, with a weak D call TRBD2 (6 bases). Trimming shortened V by 2 bases and J by 1 base, and 10 bases separated the two germline ends. Germline values: CDR1 SGHTA, CDR2 FQGTGA. This CDR3 has 15 residues. The CDR3 loop reads CASSLGWEGTDTQYF. CDR3 DNA: TGTGCCAGCAGCTTAGGGTGGGAGGGCACAGATACGCAGTATTTT. Complete variable domain (other parts from reference TRBV7-3 and TRBJ2-3): GAGVSQTPSNKVTEKGKYVELRCDPISGHTALYWYRQSLGQGPEFLIYFQGTGAADDSGLPNDRFFAVRPEGSVSTLKIQRTERGDSAVYLCASSLGWEGTDTQYFGPGTRLTVL.

V is TRBV4-3 and J is TRBJ1-1; D not certain. V was trimmed by 1 base and J by 3 bases, leaving 12 bases between them. Looked up from germline, CDR1 is LGHNA and CDR2 is YSLEER. The CDR3 is made up of 15 amino acids. Written as DNA, the CDR3 is TGCGCCAGCAGCCAAGCTTCCAGGAAAGACACTGAAGCTTTCTTT. Its translation: CASSQASRKDTEAFF.

Concerning this clone itself: Other DNA variants within this sample encode the same CDR3. The V call is TRBV15, the J call TRBJ2-5, with D possibly matching TRBD1 (5 bases). Per germline, CDR1 LNHNV and CDR2 YYDKDF (reference sequence). The V gene lost 0 bases and the J gene lost 5 bases, with 10 bases spanning the gap. The CDR3 loop spans 14 amino acids. The CDR3 DNA is TGTGCCACCAGCAGAGATCAGGGAAGGGAGACCCAGTACTTC. Translated: CATSRDQGRETQYF.

The chain links TRBV4-3 to TRBJ1-1; D gene uncertain. The CDR3 spans 14 residues. CDR1 is LGHNA and CDR2 is YSLEER in the germline V gene. The V end was cut by 0 bases, the J end by 4 bases, with 9 bases between. The CDR3 DNA reads TGCGCCAGCAGCCAAGATACTGTCCTCACTGAAGCTTTCTTT. Residues: CASSQDTVLTEAFF.

The table lists this clone with many counts. The chain carries TRBV2 and TRBJ2-6; D may be TRBD2 (6 bases). The V end lost 2 bases, the J end lost 0 bases, and 8 bases lay between the germline ends. Germline CDR1 and CDR2: SNHLY and FYNNEI. The CDR3 is 16 residues long. CDR3 protein: CASSERRGSGANVLTF. The DNA for the CDR3 is TGTGCCAGCAGTGAAAGGCGGGGCTCTGGGGCCAACGTCCTGACTTTC. The whole variable domain, filled in from reference TRBV2 and TRBJ2-6, reads EPEVTQTPSHQVTQMGQEVILRCVPISNHLYFYWYRQILGQKVEFLVSFYNNEISEKSEIFDDQFSVERPDGSNFTLKIRSTKLEDSAMYFCASSERRGSGANVLTFGAGSRLTVL.

V is TRBV30 and J is TRBJ1-4; D unclear. CDR3 size: 14 residues. Germline values: CDR1 GTSNPN, CDR2 SVGIG (reference sequence). The V end lost 1 base, the J end lost 2 bases, and 8 bases lay between the germline ends. As DNA, the CDR3 is TGTGCCTGGAGTGCGGGGAACACTAATGAAAAACTGTTTTTT. This sequence encodes CAWSAGNTNEKLFF. Combining the CDR3 with reference TRBV30 and TRBJ1-4 gives the whole variable domain SQTIHQWPATLVQPVGSPLSLECTVEGTSNPNLYWYRQAAGRGLQLLFYSVGIGQISSEVPQNLSASRPQDRQFILSSKKLLLSDSGFYLCAWSAGNTNEKLFFGSGTQLSVL.

The J gene is TRBJ2-7, the V gene TRBV5-4; 7 bases fit TRBD2. Germline trimming cut 4 bases from V and 6 bases from J; bases unmatched to any gene: 4. CDR1 is SGHNT, CDR2 YYREEE, per germline (reference sequence). The CDR3 is made up of 12 amino acids. Here the CDR3 reads CASSPGGSEQYF. The DNA for the CDR3 is TGTGCCAGCAGCCCGGGCGGGAGCGAGCAGTACTTC.

This clone has just a few counts. The V and J genes are TRBV7-8 and TRBJ2-3; 7 bases map to TRBD2. This CDR3 is built from 16 residues. Germline assignment: CDR1 SGHVS and CDR2 FQNEAQ. V was pared by 5 bases and J by 6 bases, with 14 bases of the junction left unmatched. This CDR3 is CASSRASGAPGDTQYF. The CDR3 nucleotides read TGTGCCAGCAGCCGGGCCAGCGGGGCCCCGGGGGATACGCAGTATTTT.

The V call is TRBV11-3, the J call TRBJ1-1; D ambiguous. The germline gives CDR1 SGHNT, CDR2 YENEEA. Trimming cost V 1 base and J 1 base, with 16 bases left between them. This CDR3 region has 17 residues. CDR3 DNA sequence: TGTGCCAGCAGCTTAGGGATTCCGGGTCGTGGGAACACTGAAGCTTTCTTT. Its translation: CASSLGIPGRGNTEAFF.

The chain couples TRBV29-1 to TRBJ1-2, with 8 bases that match TRBD1. The CDR3 is made up of 13 amino acids. Trimming cost V 8 bases and J 8 bases; bases outside gene matches: 13. Germline CDR1 and CDR2: SQVTM and ANQGSEA. CDR3 residues: CSIDDRGPQGYTF. The CDR3 bases are TGCAGCATAGACGACAGGGGACCTCAAGGCTACACCTTC.

The V and J genes are TRBV6-5 and TRBJ1-6, with TRBD1 matching 8 bases. Losses at the gene ends were 5 bases for V and 7 bases for J; bases not matched to a gene: 7. The CDR3 sequence is 15 residues long. Germline V gives CDR1 MNHEY, CDR2 SVGAGI. As DNA, the CDR3 is TGTGCCAGCAGTGCCCATACAGGGGGAAATTCACCCCTCCACTTT. Translated, it gives CASSAHTGGNSPLHF.

V and J are TRBV7-6 and TRBJ2-7; the match to TRBD1 covers 7 bases. V lost 5 bases to trimming and J lost 4 bases; unmatched junction nucleotides: 11. Per the germline V gene, CDR1 is SGHVS and CDR2 is FNYEAQ. The CDR3 is 15 amino acids. The CDR3 nucleotides read TGTGCCAGCAGCCTAACAGACAGGGAACAGTACGAGCAGTACTTC. Protein sequence: CASSLTDREQYEQYF.

The chain combines TRBV6-5 with TRBJ1-5, with a possible D match to TRBD1 (6 bases). CDR1 is MNHEY, CDR2 SVGAGI, per germline. The CDR3 covers 14 residues. V was shortened by 4 bases and J by 6 bases, with 13 bases between the two germline ends. CDR3 protein: CASSSQGPSQPQHF. CDR3 nucleotides: TGTGCCAGCAGTTCCCAGGGGCCGAGTCAGCCCCAGCATTTT.

This chain uses TRBV14 with TRBJ1-2; TRBD1 agrees at 8 bases. The V segment lost 4 bases and the J segment 8 bases; nucleotides outside the gene matches: 12. The germline gives CDR1 SGHDN, CDR2 FVKESK. This CDR3 has 15 residues. The CDR3 here is CASSLRRQGIGGYTF. CDR3 DNA: TGTGCCAGCAGCCTCCGGCGACAGGGGATTGGCGGCTACACCTTC.

The V call is TRBV7-8, the J call TRBJ2-1; a weak D match, TRBD2 (6 bases). V dropped 8 bases and J dropped 4 bases, with 15 bases sitting between them. The CDR3 extends over 14 amino acids. Germline V gene sequence: CDR1 SGHVS, CDR2 FQNEAQ. Here the CDR3 DNA reads TGTGCCAGCCGAGGGACTCGGGGTTACAATGAGCAGTTCTTC. As protein: CASRGTRGYNEQFF.

This chain joins TRBV4-3 and TRBJ1-1; tentatively, D is TRBD1 (6 bases). The CDR3 has 16 amino acids. V gave up 0 bases and J gave up 7 bases, with 18 bases separating them. Per germline, CDR1 LGHNA and CDR2 YSLEER. Here the CDR3 DNA reads TGCGCCAGCAGCCAAGATCTTGGGGGCGGGGGCGGTGAAGCTTTCTTT. As protein: CASSQDLGGGGGEAFF.

The chain carries TRBV7-2 and TRBJ1-1, with D tentatively TRBD1 (5 bases). The CDR3 is made up of 16 amino acids. The V and J ends lost 1 base and 6 bases respectively, with 18 bases between them. CDR1 is SGHTA, CDR2 FQGNSA, per germline. The CDR3 nucleotides are TGTGCCAGCAGCTTAGTAACTATGTCGATGGGGCCTGAAGCTTTCTTT. Translation: CASSLVTMSMGPEAFF.

The chain joins TRBV7-3 to TRBJ2-7, with D perhaps matching TRBD2 (6 bases). The germline V and J ends were trimmed by 4 bases and 0 bases, with 10 bases remaining between them. The CDR3 runs 14 residues. The germline V gene encodes CDR1 SGHTA and CDR2 FQGTGA. CDR3: CASSSGVGSYEQYF. CDR3 DNA: TGTGCCAGCAGCTCGGGGGTTGGCTCCTACGAGCAGTACTTC.

The chain combines TRBV28 with TRBJ1-1, with D uncertain. The ends were cut back, 6 bases at V and 1 base at J, with 9 bases in the middle. CDR1 MDHEN and CDR2 SYDVKM come from the germline V gene. The CDR3 extends over 13 amino acids. The CDR3 region is CASSPGENTEAFF. The CDR3, as DNA: TGTGCCAGCAGCCCCGGTGAGAACACTGAAGCTTTCTTT.

CDR3 protein: CASKLDGGRGEETQYF. The DNA of the CDR3 is TGTGCCAGCAAGCTGGACGGGGGGCGGGGCGAGGAGACCCAGTACTTC. V gene TRBV2 combines with J gene TRBJ2-5; D perhaps matches TRBD2 (7 bases). Trimming cost V 7 bases and J 5 bases, with 23 bases left between them. The CDR3 covers 16 residues. Germline V lookup: CDR1 SNHLY, CDR2 FYNNEI.

This clone was found once. The chain couples TRBV5-6 to TRBJ2-5; D might be TRBD1 (6 bases). The DNA matches TRBJ2-7 better at its end, which makes the J call doubtful. Germline V gene data show CDR1 as SGHDT and CDR2 as YYEEEE. The CDR3 consists of 14 residues. The CDR3 coding sequence is TGTGCCAGCAGTTCAGGACAGCCAAACTACGAGCAGTACTTC. This gives the protein CASSSGQPNYEQYF.